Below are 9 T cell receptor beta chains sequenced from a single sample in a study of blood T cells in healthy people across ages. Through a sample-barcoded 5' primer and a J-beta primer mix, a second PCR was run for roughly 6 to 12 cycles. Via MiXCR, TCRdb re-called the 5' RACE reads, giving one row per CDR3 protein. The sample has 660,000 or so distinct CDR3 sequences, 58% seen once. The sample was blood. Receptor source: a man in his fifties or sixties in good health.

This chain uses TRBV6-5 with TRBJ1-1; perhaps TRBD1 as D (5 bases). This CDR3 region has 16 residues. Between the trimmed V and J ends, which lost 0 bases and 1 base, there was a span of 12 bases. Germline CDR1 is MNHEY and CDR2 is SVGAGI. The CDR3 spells CASSYSSAGGNTEAFF. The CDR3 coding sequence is TGTGCCAGCAGTTACTCGAGTGCCGGGGGGAACACTGAAGCTTTCTTT.

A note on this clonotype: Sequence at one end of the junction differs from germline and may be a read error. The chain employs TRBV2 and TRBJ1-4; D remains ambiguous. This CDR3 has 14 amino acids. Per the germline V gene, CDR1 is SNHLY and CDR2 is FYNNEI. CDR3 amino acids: CTSNSWNLNEKLFF. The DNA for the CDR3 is TGTACCAGCAACTCCTGGAACCTTAATGAAAAACTGTTTTTT.

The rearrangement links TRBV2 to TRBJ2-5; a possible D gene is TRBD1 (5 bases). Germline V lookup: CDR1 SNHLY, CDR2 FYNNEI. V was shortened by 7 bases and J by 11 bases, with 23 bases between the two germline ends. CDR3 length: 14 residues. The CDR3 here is CASTQESSYNEQYF. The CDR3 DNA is TGTGCCAGCACACAGGAGTCTTCCTACAATGAGCAGTACTTC.

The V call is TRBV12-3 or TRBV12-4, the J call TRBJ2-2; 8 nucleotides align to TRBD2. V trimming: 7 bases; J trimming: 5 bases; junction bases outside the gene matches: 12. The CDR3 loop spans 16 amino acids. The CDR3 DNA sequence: TGTGCCAGCACCCTTTATCGGGCTAGCGGGACCGGGGAGCTGTTTTTT. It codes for CASTLYRASGTGELFF.

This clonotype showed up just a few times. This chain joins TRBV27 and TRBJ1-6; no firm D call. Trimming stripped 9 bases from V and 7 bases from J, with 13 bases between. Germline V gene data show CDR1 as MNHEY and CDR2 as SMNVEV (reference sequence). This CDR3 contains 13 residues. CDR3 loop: CASSEMQNSPLHF. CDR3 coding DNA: TGTGCCAGTTCAGAAATGCAAAATTCACCCCTCCACTTT.

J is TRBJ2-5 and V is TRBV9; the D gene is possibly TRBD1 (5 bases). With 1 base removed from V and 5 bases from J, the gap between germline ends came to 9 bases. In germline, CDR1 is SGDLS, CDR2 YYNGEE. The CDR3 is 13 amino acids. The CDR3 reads CASSVRTRETQYF. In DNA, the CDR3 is TGTGCCAGCAGCGTAAGGACAAGGGAGACCCAGTACTTC.

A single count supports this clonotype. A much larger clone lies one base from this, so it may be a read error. The CDR3 loop reads CASSVVSSGVEQYF. CDR3 nucleotide sequence: TGTGCCAGCAGCGTAGTTTCCAGCGGGGTTGAGCAGTACTTC. The chain is built from TRBV7-2 and TRBJ2-4; 7 bases match TRBD2. Germline values: CDR1 SGHTA, CDR2 FQGNSA. CDR3 length: 14 residues. The V and J ends lost 5 bases and 13 bases, in that order; junction bases with no gene match: 14.

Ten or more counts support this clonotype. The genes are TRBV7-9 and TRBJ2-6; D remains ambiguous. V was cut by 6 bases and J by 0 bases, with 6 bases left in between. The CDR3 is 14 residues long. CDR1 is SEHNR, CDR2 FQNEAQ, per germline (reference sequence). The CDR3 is CASSLTSGANVLTF. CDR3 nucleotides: TGTGCCAGCAGTTTAACCTCTGGGGCCAACGTCCTGACTTTC. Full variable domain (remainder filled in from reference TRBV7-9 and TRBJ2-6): DTGVSQNPRHKITKRGQNVTFRCDPISEHNRLYWYRQTLGQGPEFLTYFQNEAQLEKSRLLSDRFSAERPKGSFSTLEIQRTEQGDSAMYLCASSLTSGANVLTFGAGSRLTVL.

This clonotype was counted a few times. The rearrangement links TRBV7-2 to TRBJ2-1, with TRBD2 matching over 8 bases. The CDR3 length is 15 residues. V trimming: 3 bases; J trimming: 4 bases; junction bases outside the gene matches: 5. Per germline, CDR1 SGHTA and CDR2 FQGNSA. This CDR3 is CASSFKAGAYNEQFF. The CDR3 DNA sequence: TGTGCCAGCAGCTTCAAAGCGGGGGCGTACAATGAGCAGTTCTTC.